This T cell receptor (beta chain) was recovered during a study of blood T cell repertoires in COVID-19. Whole-study context: T cells, B-cell-depleted T cells, or PBMCs supplied cDNA or gDNA.

In the source study's methods: Amplification of reference gene primers provided the estimated nucleated cell counts. The repertoire was sequenced with immunoSEQ multiplex PCR; TCRdb's copy has only in-frame clones and lacks some. V and J calls and clone size follow that table, whereas D and trimming were derived from the DNA. The sample contains about 70,000 clones, around 80% of which appear only once. The CDR3 totals 15 residues. Germline lookup yields CDR1 LNHDA and CDR2 SQIVND (reference sequence). The junction had 5 bases not matched to a gene; V was cut back by 4 bases and J by 5 bases. This clonotype originated in an elderly woman with active or convalescent COVID-19. The sequencing sample was made of peripheral blood. The chain carries TRBV19 and TRBJ2-2, with 9 nucleotides matching TRBD1. CDR3: CASSNRQGGTGELFF. In DNA form, the CDR3 reads TGTGCCAGTAGTAACAGACAGGGGGGGACCGGGGAGCTGTTTTTT.